This is a list of T cell receptor beta chains from one sample in a study of T cell repertoires in aging, cancer and after chemotherapy. MiXCR, run by TCRdb on the multiplex PCR reads, gives a single entry per CDR3 protein. The sample consists of thousands of distinct CDR3 sequences, roughly 39% of them appearing once. Specimen: blood. These receptors were obtained from a human donor with a blood cancer. Each CDR3 is given with its conserved first and last residue. Fields, in order: clone size, D gene, V gene, J gene, CDR3 protein, CDR3 DNA. The D gene is left open where the match is weak. Expanded clones get a size class; other rows say once, few or many, or leave the size out.

abundance: few; d_gene: -; v_gene: TRBV12-3/TRBV12-4; j_gene: TRBJ1-3; CDR3aa: CASSFRIGTVDF; CDR3nt: TGTGCCAGCAGTTTTCGAATCGGGACGGTCGATTTT
abundance: -; d_gene: -; v_gene: TRBV12-3/TRBV12-4; j_gene: TRBJ1-5; CDR3aa: CASSQDGQGNQPQHF; CDR3nt: TGTGCCAGCAGCCAGGACGGTCAGGGGAATCAGCCCCAGCATTTT
abundance: few; d_gene: TRBD1; v_gene: TRBV6-1; j_gene: TRBJ2-3; CDR3aa: CASSRTGGTSDTQYF; CDR3nt: TGTGCCAGCAGCAGGACAGGGGGTACTTCAGATACGCAGTATTTT
abundance: -; d_gene: -; v_gene: TRBV6-1; j_gene: TRBJ2-7; CDR3aa: CASSEVVLSFEQYF; CDR3nt: TGTGCCAGCAGTGAGGTAGTTCTCTCCTTCGAGCAGTACTTC
abundance: few; d_gene: -; v_gene: TRBV5-6; j_gene: TRBJ2-7; CDR3aa: CASSLAGHYEQYF; CDR3nt: TGTGCCAGCAGCTTGGCAGGACACTACGAGCAGTACTTC
abundance: few; d_gene: -; v_gene: TRBV12-3/TRBV12-4; j_gene: TRBJ2-2; CDR3aa: CASSPRQGGSTGELFF; CDR3nt: TGTGCCAGCAGTCCAAGACAGGGCGGGAGCACCGGGGAGCTGTTTTTT
abundance: -; d_gene: -; v_gene: TRBV30; j_gene: TRBJ1-2; CDR3aa: CAWSVTPDGYTF; CDR3nt: TGTGCCTGGAGTGTAACCCCAGATGGCTACACCTTC
abundance: few; d_gene: TRBD2; v_gene: TRBV5-4; j_gene: TRBJ2-5; CDR3aa: CASSFGSGARETQYF; CDR3nt: TGTGCCAGCAGCTTCGGTAGCGGGGCTCGAGAGACCCAGTACTTC
abundance: once; d_gene: -; v_gene: TRBV6-5; j_gene: TRBJ2-3; CDR3aa: CASWRAGAGTMDTQYF; CDR3nt: TGTGCCAGCTGGAGAGCGGGTGCCGGGACCATGGATACGCAGTATTTT
abundance: medium-sized; d_gene: -; v_gene: TRBV27; j_gene: TRBJ2-7; CDR3aa: CASAIGRDSYEQYF; CDR3nt: TGTGCCAGCGCTATAGGCAGGGATTCCTACGAGCAGTACTTC
abundance: -; d_gene: -; v_gene: TRBV15; j_gene: TRBJ1-1; CDR3aa: CATSPSFVDTEAFF; CDR3nt: TGTGCCACCAGCCCGTCTTTCGTTGACACTGAAGCTTTCTTT
abundance: -; d_gene: -; v_gene: TRBV7-6; j_gene: TRBJ1-6; CDR3aa: CASSRGGSSYNSPLHF; CDR3nt: TGTGCCAGCAGCCGGGGGGGAAGCTCCTATAATTCACCCCTCCACTTT
abundance: few; d_gene: TRBD1; v_gene: TRBV6-5; j_gene: TRBJ1-4; CDR3aa: CASSYFYPGTGNEKLFF; CDR3nt: TGTGCCAGCAGTTACTTCTACCCCGGGACAGGGAATGAAAAACTGTTTTTT
abundance: -; d_gene: TRBD1; v_gene: TRBV27; j_gene: TRBJ2-7; CDR3aa: CASSPSPYPGQAPAGYF; CDR3nt: TGTGCCAGCAGTCCGTCCCCCTATCCGGGACAGGCTCCGGCAGGGTACTTC
abundance: large; d_gene: -; v_gene: TRBV30; j_gene: TRBJ1-5; CDR3aa: CAWPGPNQPQHF; CDR3nt: TGTGCCTGGCCGGGACCAAATCAGCCCCAGCATTTT
abundance: medium-sized; d_gene: TRBD1; v_gene: TRBV19; j_gene: TRBJ1-2; CDR3aa: CASRSTSTGGYGYTF; CDR3nt: TGTGCCAGTAGATCAACGAGTACAGGGGGCTATGGCTACACCTTC
abundance: medium-sized; d_gene: -; v_gene: TRBV29-1; j_gene: TRBJ2-7; CDR3aa: CSVVPDGTYEQYF; CDR3nt: TGCAGCGTCGTTCCGGACGGTACCTACGAGCAGTACTTC
abundance: few; d_gene: -; v_gene: TRBV5-4; j_gene: TRBJ2-1; CDR3aa: CASSGTKNEQFF; CDR3nt: TGTGCCAGCAGCGGAACCAAGAATGAGCAGTTCTTC
abundance: -; d_gene: -; v_gene: TRBV11-2; j_gene: TRBJ1-2; CDR3aa: CASSTGHYGYTF; CDR3nt: TGTGCCAGCAGCACGGGACACTATGGCTACACCTTC
abundance: few; d_gene: -; v_gene: TRBV12-3/TRBV12-4; j_gene: TRBJ2-1; CDR3aa: CASSRGGFEQFF; CDR3nt: TGTGCCAGCAGCAGGGGGGGCTTTGAGCAGTTCTTC
abundance: few; d_gene: -; v_gene: TRBV6-5; j_gene: TRBJ1-2; CDR3aa: CASSYSVDGNYGYTF; CDR3nt: TGTGCCAGCAGTTACTCGGTAGACGGGAACTATGGCTACACCTTC
abundance: -; d_gene: -; v_gene: TRBV30; j_gene: TRBJ2-4; CDR3aa: CAWSVNLWGAKNIQYF; CDR3nt: TGTGCCTGGAGTGTTAACCTTTGGGGGGCCAAAAACATTCAGTACTTC
abundance: -; d_gene: -; v_gene: TRBV29-1; j_gene: TRBJ1-2; CDR3aa: CSVMGDQAYGYTF; CDR3nt: TGCAGCGTTATGGGAGACCAAGCCTATGGCTACACCTTC
abundance: -; d_gene: TRBD1; v_gene: TRBV11-2; j_gene: TRBJ2-5; CDR3aa: CASSPGDRGRGETQYF; CDR3nt: TGTGCCAGCAGCCCAGGCGACAGGGGGCGTGGGGAGACCCAGTACTTC
abundance: few; d_gene: -; v_gene: TRBV7-6; j_gene: TRBJ2-2; CDR3aa: CASSLVRGLYTGELFF; CDR3nt: TGTGCCAGCAGCTTAGTGCGGGGACTGTACACCGGGGAGCTGTTTTTT
abundance: -; d_gene: TRBD2; v_gene: TRBV6-1; j_gene: TRBJ2-7; CDR3aa: CASSSSGGSYEQYF; CDR3nt: TGTGCCAGCAGTTCTAGCGGGGGTTCCTACGAGCAGTACTTC
abundance: few; d_gene: TRBD1; v_gene: TRBV6-5; j_gene: TRBJ1-1; CDR3aa: CASRPDRRAEAFF; CDR3nt: TGTGCCAGCAGACCGGACAGGAGAGCTGAAGCTTTCTTT
abundance: -; d_gene: TRBD2; v_gene: TRBV12-3/TRBV12-4; j_gene: TRBJ2-3; CDR3aa: CASSSLAGGYTDTQYF; CDR3nt: TGTGCCAGCAGTTCTCTAGCGGGGGGGTACACAGATACGCAGTATTTT
abundance: few; d_gene: -; v_gene: TRBV27; j_gene: TRBJ2-5; CDR3aa: CASSTTSRLETQYF; CDR3nt: TGTGCCAGCAGTACCACTAGCAGGCTTGAGACCCAGTACTTC
abundance: -; d_gene: -; v_gene: TRBV6-5; j_gene: TRBJ1-6; CDR3aa: CASRPDRGISSYNSPLHF; CDR3nt: TGTGCCAGCAGGCCAGACCGGGGGATAAGCTCCTATAATTCACCCCTCCACTTT
abundance: large; d_gene: -; v_gene: TRBV20-1; j_gene: TRBJ2-1; CDR3aa: CSAPSWDNEQFF; CDR3nt: TGCAGTGCTCCCTCCTGGGACAATGAGCAGTTCTTC
abundance: -; d_gene: -; v_gene: TRBV27; j_gene: TRBJ1-5; CDR3aa: CASSPLSGMSNQPQHF; CDR3nt: TGTGCCAGCAGTCCCCTTTCAGGGATGAGCAATCAGCCCCAGCATTTT
abundance: -; d_gene: -; v_gene: TRBV27; j_gene: TRBJ1-6; CDR3aa: CASSLGQGFRSSNSPLHF; CDR3nt: TGTGCCAGCAGTTTAGGGCAGGGGTTTAGGTCATCTAATTCACCCCTCCACTTT
abundance: -; d_gene: -; v_gene: TRBV5-1; j_gene: TRBJ1-1; CDR3aa: CASSNRVLNTEAFF; CDR3nt: TGCGCCAGCAGTAACAGGGTCTTGAACACTGAAGCTTTCTTT
abundance: medium-sized; d_gene: TRBD1; v_gene: TRBV30; j_gene: TRBJ2-1; CDR3aa: CAWSAGGHEQFF; CDR3nt: TGTGCCTGGAGTGCAGGGGGCCATGAGCAGTTCTTC
abundance: -; d_gene: TRBD1; v_gene: TRBV18; j_gene: TRBJ2-1; CDR3aa: CASSPERTGAYNEQFF; CDR3nt: TGTGCCAGCTCACCAGAGAGGACAGGGGCCTACAATGAGCAGTTCTTC
abundance: -; d_gene: TRBD1; v_gene: TRBV6-6; j_gene: TRBJ1-5; CDR3aa: CASSYPGQAGQPQHF; CDR3nt: TGTGCCAGCAGTTACCCAGGACAGGCAGGGCAGCCCCAGCATTTT
abundance: few; d_gene: TRBD1; v_gene: TRBV6-4; j_gene: TRBJ1-1; CDR3aa: CASSVDRDTEAFF; CDR3nt: TGTGCCAGCAGTGTCGACAGGGACACTGAAGCTTTCTTT
abundance: few; d_gene: -; v_gene: TRBV7-9; j_gene: TRBJ1-2; CDR3aa: CASSLAGGQVYGYTF; CDR3nt: TGTGCCAGCAGCTTAGCTGGGGGGCAGGTTTATGGCTACACCTTC
abundance: -; d_gene: -; v_gene: TRBV6-6; j_gene: TRBJ2-1; CDR3aa: CASTNRDAALHEQFF; CDR3nt: TGTGCCAGCACTAACCGGGACGCGGCCCTCCATGAGCAGTTCTTC
abundance: few; d_gene: TRBD1; v_gene: TRBV30; j_gene: TRBJ1-2; CDR3aa: CAWSPRQGYGYTF; CDR3nt: TGTGCCTGGAGTCCCCGACAGGGCTATGGCTACACCTTC
abundance: few; d_gene: TRBD1; v_gene: TRBV19; j_gene: TRBJ1-5; CDR3aa: CASSTWTGVSNQPQHF; CDR3nt: TGTGCCAGTAGTACTTGGACAGGCGTTAGCAATCAGCCCCAGCATTTT
abundance: few; d_gene: -; v_gene: TRBV19; j_gene: TRBJ2-2; CDR3aa: CASSIPDVWTGELFF; CDR3nt: TGTGCCAGTAGTATTCCCGATGTTTGGACCGGGGAGCTGTTTTTT
abundance: -; d_gene: -; v_gene: TRBV7-2; j_gene: TRBJ2-2; CDR3aa: CASSLGSAGTGELFF; CDR3nt: TGTGCCAGCAGCTTAGGGAGCGCCGGAACCGGGGAGCTGTTTTTT
abundance: few; d_gene: -; v_gene: TRBV19; j_gene: TRBJ1-2; CDR3aa: CASSRTNYGYTF; CDR3nt: TGTGCCAGTAGTAGGACGAACTATGGCTACACCTTC
abundance: -; d_gene: TRBD1; v_gene: TRBV6-5; j_gene: TRBJ2-3; CDR3aa: CASSPTGSTDTQYF; CDR3nt: TGTGCCAGCAGCCCGACAGGGAGCACAGATACGCAGTATTTT
abundance: -; d_gene: TRBD1; v_gene: TRBV27; j_gene: TRBJ1-5; CDR3aa: CASRDRGGGQPQHF; CDR3nt: TGTGCCAGCAGGGACAGGGGAGGAGGTCAGCCCCAGCATTTT